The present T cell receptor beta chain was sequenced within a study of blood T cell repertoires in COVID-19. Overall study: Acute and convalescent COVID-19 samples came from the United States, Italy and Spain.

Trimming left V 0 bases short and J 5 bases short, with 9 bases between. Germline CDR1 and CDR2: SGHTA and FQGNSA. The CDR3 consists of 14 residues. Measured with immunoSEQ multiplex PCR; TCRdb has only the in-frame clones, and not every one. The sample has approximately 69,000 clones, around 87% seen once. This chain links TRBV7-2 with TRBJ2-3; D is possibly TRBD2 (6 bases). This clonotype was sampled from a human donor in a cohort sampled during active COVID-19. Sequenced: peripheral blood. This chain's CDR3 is CASSLAGGRDTQYF. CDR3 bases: TGTGCCAGCAGCTTAGCGGGGGGTAGAGATACGCAGTATTTT.